The clone carrying this T cell receptor beta chain was seen many times. Germline V gene lookup returns CDR1 SGHRS and CDR2 YFSETQ. The V end lost 3 bases, the J end lost 8 bases, and 15 bases lay between the germline ends. The CDR3 sequence is 14 residues long. MiXCR, applied by TCRdb to the 5' RACE reads, yields one record per CDR3 protein. The sample yields 74,000 or so distinct CDR3 sequences, under 10% seen once. This record belongs to a study of neurological immune-mediated disorders. The chain couples TRBV5-1 to TRBJ2-4; possible D gene TRBD2, 5 bases. The sample was PBMCs. This TCR came from a man aged 45-65 years in good health. The CDR3 DNA reads as TGCGCCAGCAGCTCGGACCTGGGTAGCGACATTCAGTACTTC. Translating it yields CASSSDLGSDIQYF.